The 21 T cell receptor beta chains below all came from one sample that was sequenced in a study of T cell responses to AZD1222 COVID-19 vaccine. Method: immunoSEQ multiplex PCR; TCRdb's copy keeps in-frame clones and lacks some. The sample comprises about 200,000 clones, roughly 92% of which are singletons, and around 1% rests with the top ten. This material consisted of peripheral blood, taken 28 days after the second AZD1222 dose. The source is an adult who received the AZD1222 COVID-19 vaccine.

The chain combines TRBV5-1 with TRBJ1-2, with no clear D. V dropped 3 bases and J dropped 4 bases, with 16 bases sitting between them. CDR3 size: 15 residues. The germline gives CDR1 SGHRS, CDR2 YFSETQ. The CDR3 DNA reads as TGCGCCAGCAGCTATACCTCGTCAACACCCTATGGCTACACCTTC. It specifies CASSYTSSTPYGYTF.

The CDR3 sequence is CASSNGQGAAEQFF. The CDR3 coding sequence is TGTGCCAGCAGTAACGGACAGGGGGCGGCTGAGCAGTTCTTC. The chain is built from TRBV6-6 and TRBJ2-1, with TRBD1 identical over 11 bases. Germline assignment: CDR1 MNHNY and CDR2 SVGAGI (reference sequence). Trimming cost V 5 bases and J 9 bases; bases outside gene matches: 6. The CDR3 extends over 14 amino acids.

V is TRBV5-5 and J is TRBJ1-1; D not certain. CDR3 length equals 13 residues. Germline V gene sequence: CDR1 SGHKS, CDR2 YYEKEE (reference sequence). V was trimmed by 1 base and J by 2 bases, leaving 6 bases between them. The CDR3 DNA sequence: TGTGCCAGCAGCTTGTGGTCCAACACTGAAGCTTTCTTT. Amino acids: CASSLWSNTEAFF.

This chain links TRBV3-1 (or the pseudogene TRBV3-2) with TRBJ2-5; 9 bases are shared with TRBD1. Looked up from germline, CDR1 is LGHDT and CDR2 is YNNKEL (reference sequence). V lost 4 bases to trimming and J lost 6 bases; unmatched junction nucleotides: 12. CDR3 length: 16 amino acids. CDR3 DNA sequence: TGTGCCAGCAGCCGAGCCGGGACAGGGTTAAGTAAGACCCAGTACTTC. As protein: CASSRAGTGLSKTQYF.

CDR3 coding DNA: TGTGCCACCTCCCCCGGGGGGGGCAGGGCCGGGGAGCTGTTTTTT. Protein product: CATSPGGGRAGELFF. The chain employs TRBV6-5 and TRBJ2-2; TRBD2 matches at 8 bases. V trimming: 10 bases; J trimming: 6 bases; junction bases outside the gene matches: 13. Germline V CDR1 and CDR2: MNHEY, SVGAGI. This CDR3 has 15 amino acids.

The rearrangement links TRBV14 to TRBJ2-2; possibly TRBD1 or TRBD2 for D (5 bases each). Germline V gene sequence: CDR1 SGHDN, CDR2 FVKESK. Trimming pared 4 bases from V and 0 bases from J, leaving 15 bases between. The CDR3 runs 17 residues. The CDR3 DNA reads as TGTGCCAGCAGCCTATCCTTACGGGGCGCGAACACCGGGGAGCTGTTTTTT. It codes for CASSLSLRGANTGELFF. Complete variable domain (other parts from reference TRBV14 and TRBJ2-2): EAGVTQFPSHSVIEKGQTVTLRCDPISGHDNLYWYRRVMGKEIKFLLHFVKESKQDESGMPNNRFLAERTGGTYSTLKVQPAELEDSGVYFCASSLSLRGANTGELFFGEGSRLTVL.

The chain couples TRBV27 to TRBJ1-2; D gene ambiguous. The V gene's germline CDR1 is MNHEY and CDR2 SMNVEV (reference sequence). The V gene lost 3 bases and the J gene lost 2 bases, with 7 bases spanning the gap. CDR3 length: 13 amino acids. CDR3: CASSFGANYGYTF. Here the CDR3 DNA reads TGTGCCAGCAGTTTTGGCGCAAACTATGGCTACACCTTC.

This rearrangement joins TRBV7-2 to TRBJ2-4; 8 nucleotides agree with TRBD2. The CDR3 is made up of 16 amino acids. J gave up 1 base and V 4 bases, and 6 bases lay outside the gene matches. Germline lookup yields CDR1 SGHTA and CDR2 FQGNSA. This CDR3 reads CASSWSGGLAKNIQYF. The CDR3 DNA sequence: TGTGCCAGCAGCTGGAGCGGGGGTCTGGCCAAAAACATTCAGTACTTC.

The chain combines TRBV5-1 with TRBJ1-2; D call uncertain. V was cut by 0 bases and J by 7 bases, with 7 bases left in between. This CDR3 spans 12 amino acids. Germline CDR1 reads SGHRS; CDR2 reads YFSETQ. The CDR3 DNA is TGCGCCAGCAGCTTGGCCGGCGGTGGCTACACCTTC. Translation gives CASSLAGGGYTF.

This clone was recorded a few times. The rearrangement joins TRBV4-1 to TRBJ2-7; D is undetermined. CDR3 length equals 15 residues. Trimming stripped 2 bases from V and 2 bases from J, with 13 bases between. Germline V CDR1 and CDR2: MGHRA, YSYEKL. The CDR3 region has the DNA TGCGCCAGCAGCCAATTCGTCTTGGGGACCTACGAGCAGTACTTC. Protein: CASSQFVLGTYEQYF.

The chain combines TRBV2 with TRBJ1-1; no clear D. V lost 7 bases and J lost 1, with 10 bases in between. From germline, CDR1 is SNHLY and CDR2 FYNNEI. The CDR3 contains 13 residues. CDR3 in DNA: TGTGCCAGCAAGCGAGACCGGAACACTGAAGCTTTCTTT. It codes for CASKRDRNTEAFF.

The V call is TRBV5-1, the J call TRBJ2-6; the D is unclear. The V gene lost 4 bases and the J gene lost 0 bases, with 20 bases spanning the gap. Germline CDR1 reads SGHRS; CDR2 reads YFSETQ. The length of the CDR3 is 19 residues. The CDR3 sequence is CASSEPLTETGSGANVLTF. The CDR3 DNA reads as TGCGCCAGCAGCGAGCCCTTAACCGAAACCGGCTCTGGGGCCAACGTCCTGACTTTC.

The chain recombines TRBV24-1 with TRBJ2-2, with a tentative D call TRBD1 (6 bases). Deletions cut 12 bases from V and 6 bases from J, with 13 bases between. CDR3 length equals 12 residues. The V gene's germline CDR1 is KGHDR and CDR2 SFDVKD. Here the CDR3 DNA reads TGTGCCGTCCGACAGGAGGCCGGGGAGCTGTTTTTT. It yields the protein CAVRQEAGELFF.

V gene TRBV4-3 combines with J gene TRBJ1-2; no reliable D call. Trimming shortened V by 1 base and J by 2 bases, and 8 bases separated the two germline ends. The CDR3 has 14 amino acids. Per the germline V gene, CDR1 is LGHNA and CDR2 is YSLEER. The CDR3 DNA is TGCGCCAGCAGCCAAGCTGTGGGAAACTATGGCTACACCTTC. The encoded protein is CASSQAVGNYGYTF.

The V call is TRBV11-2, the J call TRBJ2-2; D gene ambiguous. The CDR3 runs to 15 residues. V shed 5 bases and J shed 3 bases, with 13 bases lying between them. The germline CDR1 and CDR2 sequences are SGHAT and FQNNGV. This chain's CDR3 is CASSRPPSYTGELFF. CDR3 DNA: TGTGCCAGCAGCCGGCCCCCGTCGTACACCGGGGAGCTGTTTTTT.

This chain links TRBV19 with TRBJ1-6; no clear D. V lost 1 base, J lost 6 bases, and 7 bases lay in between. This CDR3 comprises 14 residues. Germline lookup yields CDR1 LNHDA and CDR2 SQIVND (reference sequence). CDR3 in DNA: TGTGCCAGTAGTATAGCGGTACTTAATTCACCCCTCCACTTT. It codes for CASSIAVLNSPLHF.

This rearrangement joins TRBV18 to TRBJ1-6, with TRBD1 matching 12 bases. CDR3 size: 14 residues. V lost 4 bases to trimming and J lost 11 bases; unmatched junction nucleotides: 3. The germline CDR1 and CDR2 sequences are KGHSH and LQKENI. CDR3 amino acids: CASSQGQGAPPLHF. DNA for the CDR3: TGTGCCAGCTCACAGGGACAGGGGGCTCCACCCCTCCACTTT.

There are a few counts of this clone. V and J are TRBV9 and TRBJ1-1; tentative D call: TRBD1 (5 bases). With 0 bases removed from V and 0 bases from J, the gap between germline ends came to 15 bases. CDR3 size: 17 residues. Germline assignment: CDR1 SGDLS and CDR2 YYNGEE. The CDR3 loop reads CASSVEARGVVNTEAFF. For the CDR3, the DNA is TGTGCCAGCAGCGTAGAGGCTCGGGGGGTCGTGAACACTGAAGCTTTCTTT.

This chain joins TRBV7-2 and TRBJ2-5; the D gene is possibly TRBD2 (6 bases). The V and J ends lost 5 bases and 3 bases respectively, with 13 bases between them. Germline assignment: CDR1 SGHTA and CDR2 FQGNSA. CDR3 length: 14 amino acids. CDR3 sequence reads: CASSLRRGEETQYF. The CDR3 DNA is TGTGCCAGCAGCCTGAGGCGGGGCGAAGAGACCCAGTACTTC.

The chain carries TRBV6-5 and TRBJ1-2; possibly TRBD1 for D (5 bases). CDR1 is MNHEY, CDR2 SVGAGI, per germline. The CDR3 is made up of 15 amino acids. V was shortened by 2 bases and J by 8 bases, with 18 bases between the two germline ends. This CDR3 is CASSYSRGAPRGYTF. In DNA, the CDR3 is TGTGCCAGCAGTTACAGCCGAGGGGCTCCTAGGGGCTACACCTTC.

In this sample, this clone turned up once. This chain's CDR3 is CSVRTVDIQYF. As DNA, the CDR3 is TGCAGCGTGCGGACCGTGGACATTCAGTACTTC. The V call is TRBV29-1, the J call TRBJ2-4; D is unclear. The CDR3 consists of 11 residues. Per the germline V gene, CDR1 is SQVTM and CDR2 is ANQGSEA. V was clipped by 6 bases and J by 8 bases, with 11 bases between them. Complete variable domain (other parts from reference TRBV29-1 and TRBJ2-4): SAVISQKPSRDICQRGTSLTIQCQVDSQVTMMFWYRQQPGQSLTLIATANQGSEATYESGFVIDKFPISRPNLTFSTLTVSNMSPEDSSIYLCSVRTVDIQYFGAGTRLSVL.